This T cell receptor beta chain was documented in a study of spatial heterogeneity in lung cancer. This clonotype rates as medium-sized. Its cognate antigen is unknown. Germline CDR1 MNHEY, CDR2 SVGAGI. V dropped 6 bases and J dropped 0 bases, with 9 bases sitting between them. CDR3 length: 13 amino acids. Findings and limits, study-wide: How many expanded intratumoral alpha and beta TCRs were present tracked the tumor mutation count, which was a count of nonsynonymous mutations.

Time point indicated: sample taken at primary tumor resection. TCRdb independently ran MiXCR on the 5' RACE reads; one entry per CDR3 protein. The repertoire holds about 3,500 distinct CDR3 sequences, with over 14% as singletons. The V and J genes are TRBV6-5 and TRBJ2-7; perhaps TRBD2 as D (5 bases). The specimen was lung tumor tissue, collected at surgery. This TCR derives from a female donor with early-stage non-small cell lung cancer. CDR3 sequence: CASRHRDSYEQYF. The CDR3 DNA sequence: TGTGCCAGCAGACACCGGGACTCCTACGAGCAGTACTTC.